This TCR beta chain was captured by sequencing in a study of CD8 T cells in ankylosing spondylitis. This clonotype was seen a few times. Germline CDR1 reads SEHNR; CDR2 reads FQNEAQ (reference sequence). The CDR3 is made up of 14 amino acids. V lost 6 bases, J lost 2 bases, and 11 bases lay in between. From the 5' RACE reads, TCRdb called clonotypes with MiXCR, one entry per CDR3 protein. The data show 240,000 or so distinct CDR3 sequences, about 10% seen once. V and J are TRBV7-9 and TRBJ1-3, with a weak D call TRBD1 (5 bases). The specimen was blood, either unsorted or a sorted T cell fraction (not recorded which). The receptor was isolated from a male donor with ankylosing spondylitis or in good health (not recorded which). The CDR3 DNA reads TGTGCCAGCAGTTGGGGGTATACTGGAAACACCATATATTTT. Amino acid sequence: CASSWGYTGNTIYF.